This T cell receptor (beta chain) was captured in a study of OX40 agonist ivuxolimab in advanced cancers. Study-level background: Across the patients, intravenous ivuxolimab was delivered every 2 weeks at 0.01 to 10 mg/kg.

Broader study findings: At 0.1 to 3.0 mg/kg, clonal expansion of CD4+ and CD8+ blood T cells had occurred by week 6. The mean number of expanded clones was higher in CD8+ T cells than in CD4+. Antigen specificity remained undetermined for the expanded peripheral T cells.

Note on this clone: Its antigen is unidentified.

Repertoires were generated with immunoSEQ multiplex PCR, while TCRdb's copy carries only in-frame clones and drops some. The sample consists of about 75,000 clones, approximately 84% of them appearing once. Trimming took off 4 bases at V and 5 bases at J, with 15 bases between the two ends. The CDR3 covers 14 residues. Germline CDR1 reads SGHNT; CDR2 reads YYREEE (reference sequence). Sequenced material: CD4+ or CD8+ T cells sorted from blood, taken in a trial of the OX40 agonist ivuxolimab. The clonotype originates from an adult with an advanced solid tumor such as melanoma, head and neck, liver or kidney cancer. The chain is built from TRBV5-4 and TRBJ2-5; a weak D match, TRBD2 (5 bases). As DNA, the CDR3 is TGTGCCAGCAGCCCTAGTCTAGGCGGGGAGACCCAGTACTTC. Its protein is CASSPSLGGETQYF.